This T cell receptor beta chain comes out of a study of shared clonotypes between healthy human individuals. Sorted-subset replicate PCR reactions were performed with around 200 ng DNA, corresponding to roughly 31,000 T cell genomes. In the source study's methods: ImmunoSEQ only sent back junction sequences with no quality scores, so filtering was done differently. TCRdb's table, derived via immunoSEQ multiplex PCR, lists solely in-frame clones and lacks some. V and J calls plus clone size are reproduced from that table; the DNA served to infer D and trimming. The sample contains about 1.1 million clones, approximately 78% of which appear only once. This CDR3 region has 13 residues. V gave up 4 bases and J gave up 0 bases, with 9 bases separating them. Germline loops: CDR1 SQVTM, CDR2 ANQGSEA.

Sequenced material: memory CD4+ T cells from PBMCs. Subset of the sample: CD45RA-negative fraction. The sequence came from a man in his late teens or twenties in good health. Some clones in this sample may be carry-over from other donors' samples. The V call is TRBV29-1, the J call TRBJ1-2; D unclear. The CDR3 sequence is CSVVLSSNYGYTF. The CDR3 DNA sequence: TGCAGCGTTGTTCTCAGCTCTAACTATGGCTACACCTTC.